The 9 T cell receptor beta chains below all came from one sample that was sequenced in a study of post-analysis software for immune sequencing data. Unique molecular identifiers featured in each of the TCR beta cDNA libraries. TCRdb reanalysed the PCR reads using MiXCR and keeps one entry per CDR3 protein. Of approximately 660,000 distinct CDR3 sequences in the sample, about 60% were seen once. These receptors are not linked to any known antigen. Study findings and constraints: Patients showed TRBV5-6, TRBV5-1 and TRBV20-1 among five TRBV segments more frequent than in controls.

The sequenced sample was blood. These TCRs come from a girl aged 2 to 9 with multiple sclerosis.

V is TRBV7-2 and J is TRBJ2-3; TRBD2 matches at 9 bases. CDR3 size: 15 residues. Per germline, CDR1 SGHTA and CDR2 FQGNSA. The V segment lost 6 bases and the J segment 5 bases; nucleotides outside the gene matches: 9. The CDR3 reads CASSSRRGGGDTQYF. The CDR3 nucleotides read TGTGCCAGCAGTTCCCGGCGGGGGGGCGGAGATACGCAGTATTTT.

This clonotype was detected only a few times. This rearrangement joins TRBV29-1 to TRBJ2-6, with D perhaps matching TRBD1 or TRBD2 (5 bases each). Germline V lookup: CDR1 SQVTM, CDR2 ANQGSEA. Trimming shortened V by 1 base and J by 1 base, and 20 bases separated the two germline ends. The CDR3 totals 19 residues. CDR3 sequence (DNA): TGCAGCGTTGAAGCCCCTCAGGGTTTGGGGAGTTCTGGGGCCAACGTCCTGACTTTC. The encoded protein is CSVEAPQGLGSSGANVLTF.

The chain combines TRBV12-3 or TRBV12-4 with TRBJ2-1; TRBD2 is a possible D gene (5 bases). The V and J ends lost 6 bases and 6 bases respectively, with 18 bases between them. CDR3 length: 15 amino acids. CDR3 protein: CASSLTGKERNEQFF. The CDR3 coding sequence is TGTGCCAGCAGCCTAACGGGGAAGGAGCGCAATGAGCAGTTCTTC.

CDR3 in DNA: TGTGCCAGCAGCCTCAACATTATGTCTGGCGAGCAGTACTTC. Translation gives CASSLNIMSGEQYF. This rearrangement joins TRBV12-3 or TRBV12-4 to TRBJ2-7; D ambiguous. The CDR3 length is 14 residues. Trimming removed 6 bases from V and 6 bases from J, with 18 bases in between.

The table lists this clonotype with a few counts. The chain combines TRBV4-1 with TRBJ2-7, with 10 positions matching TRBD2. V gave up 0 bases and J gave up 3 bases; unmatched junction bases: 8. The germline gives CDR1 MGHRA, CDR2 YSYEKL. This CDR3 spans 17 amino acids. CDR3 in DNA: TGCGCCAGCAGCCAAGATGGCGGACTAGCGGTGAGCTACGAGCAGTACTTC. It is translated as CASSQDGGLAVSYEQYF.

The chain employs TRBV2 and TRBJ1-2; the D gene is possibly TRBD1 (5 bases). There are 13 residues in the CDR3. The V end was cut by 7 bases, the J end by 7 bases, with 16 bases between. Looked up from germline, CDR1 is SNHLY and CDR2 is FYNNEI. The CDR3 loop is CASKGTAICGYTF. The CDR3 DNA follows: TGTGCCAGCAAGGGGACGGCGATCTGTGGCTACACCTTC. Using reference TRBV2 and TRBJ1-2 for the parts outside the CDR3, the full variable domain is EPEVTQTPSHQVTQMGQEVILRCVPISNHLYFYWYRQILGQKVEFLVSFYNNEISEKSEIFDDQFSVERPDGSNFTLKIRSTKLEDSAMYFCASKGTAICGYTFGSGTRLTVV.

This clonotype was seen just once. The chain links TRBV27 to TRBJ2-5; tentatively, D is TRBD1 or TRBD2 (6 bases each). The CDR3 has 17 residues. CDR1 is MNHEY and CDR2 is SMNVEV in the germline V gene (reference sequence). Between the trimmed V and J ends, which lost 2 bases and 5 bases, there was a span of 21 bases. CDR3: CASSLRGAGLVWETQYF. The CDR3, as DNA: TGTGCCAGCAGTTTAAGGGGGGCCGGTCTTGTTTGGGAGACCCAGTACTTC.

This chain connects TRBV12-3 or TRBV12-4 to TRBJ2-1; 7 positions match TRBD2. The CDR3 extends over 15 amino acids. The V gene end was trimmed by 5 bases and the J gene end by 2 bases; junction bases not matched to a gene: 6. CDR3: CASSERGPPYNEQFF. CDR3 bases: TGTGCCAGCAGTGAGCGGGGTCCTCCCTACAATGAGCAGTTCTTC.

The chain combines TRBV13 with TRBJ2-3; no definite D call. Trimming removed 1 base from V and 11 bases from J, with 7 bases in between. CDR3 length: 11 amino acids. Per the germline V gene, CDR1 is PRHDT and CDR2 is FYEKMQ (reference sequence). The CDR3 DNA sequence: TGTGCCAGCAGCTTAGAGGCCCTGCAGTATTTT. It is translated as CASSLEALQYF.